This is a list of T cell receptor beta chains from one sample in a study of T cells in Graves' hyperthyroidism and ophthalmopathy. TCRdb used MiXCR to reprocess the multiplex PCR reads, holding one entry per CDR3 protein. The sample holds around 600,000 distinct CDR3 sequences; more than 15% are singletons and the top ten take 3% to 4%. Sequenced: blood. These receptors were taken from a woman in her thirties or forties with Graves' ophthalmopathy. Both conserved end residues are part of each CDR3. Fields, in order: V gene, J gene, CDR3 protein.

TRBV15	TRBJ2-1	CATSLGASGGNEQFF
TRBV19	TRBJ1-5	CASSTTGTYSNQPQHF
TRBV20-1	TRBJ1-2	CSAPHGGTGYGYTF
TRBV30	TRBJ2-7	CAWSVLRGDKSKEYF
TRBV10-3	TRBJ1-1	CAIRKGQNTEAFF
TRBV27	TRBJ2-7	CASSWSSGSSYEQYF
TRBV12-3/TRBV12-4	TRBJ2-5	CASSSSGPGETQYF
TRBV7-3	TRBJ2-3	CASSPDSRDTDTQYF
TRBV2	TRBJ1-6	CASKPVLGNSPLHF
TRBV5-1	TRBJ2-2	CASSFQGANTGELFF
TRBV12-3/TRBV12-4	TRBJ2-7	CASSLEGALPMGEQYF
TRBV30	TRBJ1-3	CAWSTTRTGGGPSSGNTIYF
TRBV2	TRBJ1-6	CASSEDQGPNSPLHF
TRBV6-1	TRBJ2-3	CASGRGGANTQYF
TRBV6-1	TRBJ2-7	CASSLVGKSYEQYF
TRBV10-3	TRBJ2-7	CAISGQGEDEQYF
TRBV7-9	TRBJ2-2	CASSFTPTSGELFF
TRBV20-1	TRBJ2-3	CSARDRGRAGADTQYF
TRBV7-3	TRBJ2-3	CASSLRGGRDTQYF
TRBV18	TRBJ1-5	CASSPGTGAAQPQHF
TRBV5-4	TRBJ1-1	CASSSNNAEAFF
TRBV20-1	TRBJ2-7	CSARDQRTSGYEQYF
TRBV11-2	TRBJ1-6	CASSLAGQRSYNSPLHF
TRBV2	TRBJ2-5	CASRALAGGPGEETQYF
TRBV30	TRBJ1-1	CAWSWDRYTEAFF
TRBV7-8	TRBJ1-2	CASSSTGGANYGYTF
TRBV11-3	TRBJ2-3	CASSPRRTGGSPDTQYF
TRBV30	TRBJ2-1	CAGDGWGAHNEQFF
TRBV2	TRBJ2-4	CASGRSGLAKNIQYF
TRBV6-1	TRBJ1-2	CASSPDSGGNYGYTF
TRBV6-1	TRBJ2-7	CASSDGTGGRYEQYF
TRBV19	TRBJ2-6	CASTTLARGRPGANVLTF
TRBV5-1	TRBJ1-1	CASSLVGVNTEAFF
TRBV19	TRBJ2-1	CASRRGDEQFF
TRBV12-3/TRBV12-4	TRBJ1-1	CASRTAGRIGAFF
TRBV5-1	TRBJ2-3	CASSLGADTQYF
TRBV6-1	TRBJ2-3	CASNMRGIDTQYF
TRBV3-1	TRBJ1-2	CASSQDLYGYTF
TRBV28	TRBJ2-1	CASSAPPRNEQFF
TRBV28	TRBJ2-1	CASSKPGRRLNEQFF
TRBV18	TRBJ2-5	CASSPGASETQYF
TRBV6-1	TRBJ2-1	CASSKGTSGSGNEQFF
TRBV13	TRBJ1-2	CASSVRPDGYTF
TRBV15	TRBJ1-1	CAASRGIGAEAFF